This T cell receptor beta chain was profiled in a study of blood T cell repertoires in COVID-19. As for the study in general: Sample material is recorded as cDNA or gDNA derived from T cells, B-cell-depleted T cells, or PBMCs.

The V end was cut by 5 bases, the J end by 2 bases, with 10 bases between. Germline V gives CDR1 MDHEN, CDR2 SYDVKM. This CDR3 comprises 15 residues. Original data processing: Nucleated cell counts were estimated from reference gene primer amplification. Here immunoSEQ multiplex PCR was the method, and the copy in TCRdb shows in-frame clones only, minus some. D and trimming were read from the DNA, whereas the V and J calls and clone size are those reported in that table. The repertoire includes about 150,000 clones, about 89% of them detected once, and about 0.55% sits in the top ten. The specimen sequenced was peripheral blood. The receptor was derived from a man between 50 and 59 years old with acute or convalescent COVID-19. This chain links TRBV28 with TRBJ2-6, with D possibly being TRBD1 (5 bases). DNA for the CDR3: TGTGCCAGCAGTCAAGGACAAGCTGGGGCCAACGTCCTGACTTTC. Translated, it gives CASSQGQAGANVLTF.